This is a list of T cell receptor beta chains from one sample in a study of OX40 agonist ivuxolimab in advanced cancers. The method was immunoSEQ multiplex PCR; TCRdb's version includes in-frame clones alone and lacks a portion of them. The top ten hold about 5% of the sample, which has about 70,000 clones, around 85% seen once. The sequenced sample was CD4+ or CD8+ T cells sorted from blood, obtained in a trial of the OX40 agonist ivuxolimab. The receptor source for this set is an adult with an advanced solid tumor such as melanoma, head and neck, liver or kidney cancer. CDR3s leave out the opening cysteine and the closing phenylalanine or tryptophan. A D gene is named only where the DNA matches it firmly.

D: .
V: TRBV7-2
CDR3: ASSPTRKETQY

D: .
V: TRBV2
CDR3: ASGPRTGTYEQY

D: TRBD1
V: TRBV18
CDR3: ASSPGTGGNSPLH

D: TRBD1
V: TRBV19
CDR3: ASSERQGGKPQH

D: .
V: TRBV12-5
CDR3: ASEGTEAF

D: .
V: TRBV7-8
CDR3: ASSRARRMNDEQY

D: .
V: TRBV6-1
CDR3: ASSESVGEAGELF

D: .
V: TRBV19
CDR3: ASSIMETQY

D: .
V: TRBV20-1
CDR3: SAQGPYEQY

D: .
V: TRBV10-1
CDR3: ASSEGGPAKNIQY

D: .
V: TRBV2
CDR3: ATRRQNTEAF

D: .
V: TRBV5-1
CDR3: ASSFTGAPSSYNEQF

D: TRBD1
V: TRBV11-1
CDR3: ASSTWTGGVQETQY

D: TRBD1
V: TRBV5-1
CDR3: ASRSRDRGIYEQF

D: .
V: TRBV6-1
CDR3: ASNGGRDQPQH

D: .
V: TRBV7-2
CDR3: ASSLIWGNNEQF

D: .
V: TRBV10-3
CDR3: AISESEGGMNEQF

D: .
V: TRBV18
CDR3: ASSPPSERSEQF

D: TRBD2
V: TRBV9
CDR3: ASSARLASVGNEQF

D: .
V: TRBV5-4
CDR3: ASSLTPGELF

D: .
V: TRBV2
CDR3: ASSVGRVGNTEAF

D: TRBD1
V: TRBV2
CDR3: ASSATGVAF

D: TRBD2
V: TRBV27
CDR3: ASMPLAGEVTDTQY

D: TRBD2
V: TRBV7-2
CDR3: ATAVLAGGNEQF

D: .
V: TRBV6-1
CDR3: ASSENSPYGYT

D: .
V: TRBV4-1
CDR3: ASSQEGGTFLYEQY

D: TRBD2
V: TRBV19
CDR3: ASSITTSGGPTQY

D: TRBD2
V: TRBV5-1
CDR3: ASSLSGGADEQY

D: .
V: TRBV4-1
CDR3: ASSQEGGRETQY

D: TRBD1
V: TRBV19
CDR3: ASFSPGTGDTNYGYT

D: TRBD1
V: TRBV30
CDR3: AWSVGQGYGYT